This TCR beta chain originates from a study of cytomegalovirus exposure and HLA in healthy donors (dated by TCRdb to about 2017). At the level of the whole study: A later analysis indicated that the 120 validation repertoires were generated on the platform also employed for the roughly 720 repertoires of the first cohort. The study aimed to test whether signatures of past pathogen exposure could be identified by cataloging public T cell receptors. Along with the approximately 600-subject first cohort, a separate validation cohort of roughly 110 different subjects was used. The study combined high-throughput TCR immunosequencing, statistical association of individual TCRs with disease status, and machine learning to predict cytomegalovirus infection status. Study-wide conclusions, independent of this receptor: A later analysis lacked HLA typing for the validation cohort, so it scored co-occurrence in that cohort across all 130 or so repertoires. According to the authors, the approach could potentially be generalized to other disease states and immunological phenotypes. In both the original and validation cohorts, the classifier was reported to diagnose cytomegalovirus status with high specificity and sensitivity. Across donors, most TCR sequences were observed very rarely, whereas some public TCRs were present in many individuals. A few of the identified cytomegalovirus-associated TCR beta chains were confirmed in vitro to be specific for cytomegalovirus antigens. In a later analysis, TCRs clustered in the first cohort were found to also tend to co-occur in the 120 validation repertoires, with about 93% of cluster scores above 0. A total of 150 to 200 TCR beta chains were listed by the study as associated with cytomegalovirus.

V sheds 6 bases and J sheds 3 bases, leaving 15 bases between their ends. Looking up the germline V gene yields CDR1 ENHRY and CDR2 SYGVKD. There are 14 amino acids in the CDR3, from cysteine to phenylalanine inclusive. Only CDR3 DNA remains: 42 bases, in frame from the first base. About this clone itself: Its antigen remains undetermined. Per-nucleotide qualities are absent, and no much larger clonotype sits a single base away.

To prepare the library, the immunoSEQ multiplex PCR assay was applied. Processing in the source paper ran as follows. A statistical classification framework was built to diagnose cytomegalovirus status from the catalog of TCR beta chain sequences. Here the immuneACCESS table is served through TCRdb, limited to in-frame sequences with V and J called. Missing clones are a known gap in these copies; in checked studies unresolved V genes cover under half, and the rest lacks a known reason. The D gene and trimming were derived from the DNA, and the V and J assignments and clone size from that table. The sample records 100,000 to 120,000 clones, approximately 96% of which are singletons. The ten biggest clones cover 0.67% of the sample. The donors belonged to the validation cohort of 120 subjects, which was separate from the approximately 660-subject first cohort.

This chain is built from TRBV10-3 and TRBJ2-7, with the D gene not clear enough to name. The source is a woman between 18 and 29 years old in good health and CMV-seronegative. The sequencing sample was made of PBMCs. The sequence in DNA is TGTGCCATCAGCCACCCGTGGCCCCTCTACGAGCAGTACTTC. The resulting protein is CAISHPWPLYEQYF.